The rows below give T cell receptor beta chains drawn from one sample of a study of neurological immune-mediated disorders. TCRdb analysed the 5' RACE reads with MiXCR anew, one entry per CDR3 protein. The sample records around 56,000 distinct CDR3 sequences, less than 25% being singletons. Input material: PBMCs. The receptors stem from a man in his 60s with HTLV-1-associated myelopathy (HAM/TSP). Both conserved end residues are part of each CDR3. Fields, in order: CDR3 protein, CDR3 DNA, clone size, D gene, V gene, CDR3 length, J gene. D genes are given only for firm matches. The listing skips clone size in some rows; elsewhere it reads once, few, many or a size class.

CDR3 protein: CSAGTSGSAYNEQFF
CDR3 DNA: TGCAGTGCTGGGACTAGCGGGAGTGCCTACAATGAGCAGTTCTTC
clone size: many
D gene: TRBD2
V gene: TRBV20-1
CDR3 length: 15
J gene: TRBJ2-1

CDR3 protein: CASKREGSPTDTQYF
CDR3 DNA: TGTGCCAGTAAACGCGAGGGTTCCCCCACAGATACGCAGTATTTT
clone size: many
D gene: .
V gene: TRBV2
CDR3 length: 15
J gene: TRBJ2-3

CDR3 protein: CASSLGQWNEKLFF
CDR3 DNA: TGCGCCAGCAGCTTGGGGCAGTGGAATGAAAAACTGTTTTTT
clone size: many
D gene: .
V gene: TRBV5-1
CDR3 length: 14
J gene: TRBJ1-4

CDR3 protein: CASSLDSGYGYTF
CDR3 DNA: TGTGCCAGCAGTCTGGACTCGGGCTATGGCTACACCTTC
clone size: many
D gene: .
V gene: TRBV7-3
CDR3 length: 13
J gene: TRBJ1-2

CDR3 protein: CASSQNAGITEAFF
CDR3 DNA: TGCGCCAGCAGCCAAAATGCGGGGATCACTGAAGCTTTCTTT
clone size: .
D gene: .
V gene: TRBV4-1
CDR3 length: 14
J gene: TRBJ1-1

CDR3 protein: CASSLASQASPQYF
CDR3 DNA: TGCGCCAGCAGCTTGGCCTCACAGGCGAGCCCCCAGTACTTC
clone size: many
D gene: .
V gene: TRBV5-1
CDR3 length: 14
J gene: TRBJ2-7

CDR3 protein: CASSPGTAPYEQYF
CDR3 DNA: TGTGCCAGCAGCCCCGGGACAGCACCCTACGAGCAGTACTTC
clone size: many
D gene: TRBD1
V gene: TRBV5-5
CDR3 length: 14
J gene: TRBJ2-7

CDR3 protein: CASSKSGPAKKIQYF
CDR3 DNA: TGTGCCAGCAGCAAATCCGGGCCCGCCAAAAAAATTCAGTACTTC
clone size: once
D gene: .
V gene: TRBV12-3/TRBV12-4
CDR3 length: 15
J gene: TRBJ2-4

CDR3 protein: CASSSFRRQGAQEANVLTF
CDR3 DNA: TGTGCCAGCAGCTCTTTCCGGAGACAGGGGGCTCAGGAGGCCAACGTCCTGACTTTC
clone size: many
D gene: TRBD1
V gene: TRBV7-6
CDR3 length: 19
J gene: TRBJ2-6

CDR3 protein: CASSYKQGYFLSEQYF
CDR3 DNA: TGTGCCAGCAGCTATAAACAGGGTTACTTCCTAAGCGAGCAGTACTTC
clone size: many
D gene: .
V gene: TRBV12-3/TRBV12-4
CDR3 length: 16
J gene: TRBJ2-7

CDR3 protein: CASSEVGRGGGEQYF
CDR3 DNA: TGTGCCAGCAGCGAGGTGGGCCGGGGAGGCGGAGAGCAGTACTTC
clone size: many
D gene: .
V gene: TRBV7-6
CDR3 length: 15
J gene: TRBJ2-7

CDR3 protein: CASRRDNYSPLHF
CDR3 DNA: TGCGCCAGCAGACGGGACAATTATTCACCCCTCCACTTT
clone size: .
D gene: .
V gene: TRBV5-1
CDR3 length: 13
J gene: TRBJ1-6

CDR3 protein: CASSPPGTHNTGELFF
CDR3 DNA: TGTGCCAGCAGTCCCCCGGGTACCCATAACACCGGGGAGCTGTTTTTT
clone size: many
D gene: .
V gene: TRBV6-1
CDR3 length: 16
J gene: TRBJ2-2

CDR3 protein: CSARDEKLFF
CDR3 DNA: TGCAGTGCTAGAGATGAAAAACTGTTTTTT
clone size: many
D gene: .
V gene: TRBV20-1
CDR3 length: 10
J gene: TRBJ1-4

CDR3 protein: CASSLDFNSNQPQHF
CDR3 DNA: TGCGCCAGCAGCTTGGATTTTAATAGCAATCAGCCCCAGCATTTT
clone size: many
D gene: .
V gene: TRBV5-1
CDR3 length: 15
J gene: TRBJ1-5

CDR3 protein: CASIQGLGGYTF
CDR3 DNA: TGTGCCAGCATTCAGGGCCTGGGCGGCTACACCTTC
clone size: many
D gene: .
V gene: TRBV12-3/TRBV12-4
CDR3 length: 12
J gene: TRBJ1-2

CDR3 protein: CSAGRYQETQYF
CDR3 DNA: TGCAGCGCCGGGAGGTACCAAGAGACCCAGTACTTC
clone size: many
D gene: TRBD2
V gene: TRBV29-1
CDR3 length: 12
J gene: TRBJ2-5

CDR3 protein: CASRIVQGRFRELFF
CDR3 DNA: TGCGCCAGCAGGATTGTACAGGGGAGGTTCCGGGAGCTGTTTTTT
clone size: many
D gene: .
V gene: TRBV10-1
CDR3 length: 15
J gene: TRBJ2-2

CDR3 protein: CASSYVSQGSAQYF
CDR3 DNA: TGTGCCAGCAGTTACGTTTCTCAGGGATCGGCCCAGTACTTC
clone size: .
D gene: .
V gene: TRBV6-6
CDR3 length: 14
J gene: TRBJ2-5

CDR3 protein: CASSLAGSLPPFF
CDR3 DNA: TGCGCCAGCAGCTTGGCCGGTAGTCTTCCCCCGTTCTTC
clone size: many
D gene: .
V gene: TRBV5-1
CDR3 length: 13
J gene: TRBJ2-1

CDR3 protein: CASSQTGPGEQYF
CDR3 DNA: TGCGCCAGCAGCCAGACCGGGCCGGGGGAGCAGTACTTC
clone size: .
D gene: .
V gene: TRBV4-1
CDR3 length: 13
J gene: TRBJ2-7

CDR3 protein: CASNPGQGISEAFF
CDR3 DNA: TGTGCCAGCAACCCGGGACAGGGAATCTCTGAAGCTTTCTTT
clone size: many
D gene: TRBD1
V gene: TRBV12-3/TRBV12-4
CDR3 length: 14
J gene: TRBJ1-1

CDR3 protein: CATYNSGEYNEQFF
CDR3 DNA: TGTGCCACCTATAATAGCGGGGAGTACAATGAGCAGTTCTTC
clone size: many
D gene: TRBD2
V gene: TRBV15
CDR3 length: 14
J gene: TRBJ2-1

CDR3 protein: CASSPGITGELFF
CDR3 DNA: TGCGCCAGCAGTCCCGGAATCACCGGGGAGCTGTTTTTT
clone size: many
D gene: .
V gene: TRBV5-1
CDR3 length: 13
J gene: TRBJ2-2

CDR3 protein: CASSMVPGSWAFF
CDR3 DNA: TGTGCCAGTAGTATGGTCCCAGGCTCTTGGGCTTTCTTT
clone size: .
D gene: .
V gene: TRBV19
CDR3 length: 13
J gene: TRBJ1-1

CDR3 protein: CASSLVWGTGELFF
CDR3 DNA: TGTGCCAGCAGCTTGGTCTGGGGTACCGGGGAGCTGTTTTTT
clone size: many
D gene: .
V gene: TRBV5-5
CDR3 length: 14
J gene: TRBJ2-2

CDR3 protein: CASSTQDGNQPQHF
CDR3 DNA: TGCGCCAGCAGCACCCAGGACGGGAATCAGCCCCAGCATTTT
clone size: .
D gene: .
V gene: TRBV4-1
CDR3 length: 14
J gene: TRBJ1-5

CDR3 protein: CASSRGREETQYF
CDR3 DNA: TGTGCCAGCTCACGTGGACGGGAAGAGACCCAGTACTTC
clone size: .
D gene: .
V gene: TRBV18
CDR3 length: 13
J gene: TRBJ2-5

CDR3 protein: CASSQMGPNTDTQYF
CDR3 DNA: TGTGCCAGCAGCCAAATGGGGCCTAACACAGATACGCAGTATTTT
clone size: many
D gene: .
V gene: TRBV3-1
CDR3 length: 15
J gene: TRBJ2-3

CDR3 protein: CASTGGRALNEQFF
CDR3 DNA: TGTGCCAGCACGGGGGGGAGGGCACTCAATGAGCAGTTCTTC
clone size: many
D gene: TRBD2
V gene: TRBV27
CDR3 length: 14
J gene: TRBJ2-1

CDR3 protein: CASSGQGFVDEQFF
CDR3 DNA: TGTGCCAGCAGCGGACAGGGTTTTGTGGATGAGCAGTTCTTC
clone size: many
D gene: TRBD1
V gene: TRBV6-1
CDR3 length: 14
J gene: TRBJ2-1

CDR3 protein: CASSWDRNIQETQYF
CDR3 DNA: TGCGCCAGCAGCTGGGACAGGAACATTCAAGAGACCCAGTACTTC
clone size: many
D gene: TRBD1
V gene: TRBV5-1
CDR3 length: 15
J gene: TRBJ2-5

CDR3 protein: CASSDLSGSINEQFF
CDR3 DNA: TGTGCCAGCAGTGACCTCAGCGGGAGTATAAATGAGCAGTTCTTC
clone size: many
D gene: TRBD2
V gene: TRBV6-1
CDR3 length: 15
J gene: TRBJ2-1

CDR3 protein: CASSLGRLAGLFKGKETQYF
CDR3 DNA: TGTGCCAGCAGCTTAGGGAGACTAGCGGGGCTCTTCAAGGGAAAAGAGACCCAGTACTTC
clone size: many
D gene: TRBD2
V gene: TRBV7-8
CDR3 length: 20
J gene: TRBJ2-5

CDR3 protein: CASTESGGGGNEQFF
CDR3 DNA: TGCGCCAGCACCGAATCTGGCGGGGGGGGGAATGAGCAGTTCTTC
clone size: many
D gene: TRBD2
V gene: TRBV5-1
CDR3 length: 15
J gene: TRBJ2-1

CDR3 protein: CSASWGSGNEQFF
CDR3 DNA: TGCAGTGCTAGTTGGGGGAGTGGCAATGAGCAGTTCTTC
clone size: many
D gene: .
V gene: TRBV20-1
CDR3 length: 13
J gene: TRBJ2-1

CDR3 protein: CASSQVERGQGSYTF
CDR3 DNA: TGTGCCAGCAGCCAAGTTGAAAGGGGACAGGGGTCTTATACCTTC
clone size: .
D gene: TRBD1
V gene: TRBV4-2
CDR3 length: 15
J gene: TRBJ1-2

CDR3 protein: CASSLAPGRGEQYF
CDR3 DNA: TGCGCCAGCAGCTTGGCTCCAGGGAGGGGCGAGCAGTACTTC
clone size: many
D gene: TRBD2
V gene: TRBV5-1
CDR3 length: 14
J gene: TRBJ2-7

CDR3 protein: CASSLGQGAGKNIQYF
CDR3 DNA: TGCGCCAGCAGCTTGGGACAGGGGGCCGGCAAAAACATTCAGTACTTC
clone size: .
D gene: TRBD1
V gene: TRBV5-1
CDR3 length: 16
J gene: TRBJ2-4

CDR3 protein: CSVRTPAAFF
CDR3 DNA: TGCAGCGTCAGGACCCCGGCGGCTTTCTTT
clone size: many
D gene: .
V gene: TRBV29-1
CDR3 length: 10
J gene: TRBJ1-1